The clone carrying this T cell receptor (beta chain) showed up many times. The CDR3 loop spans 17 amino acids. Trimming took 6 bases from V and 2 from J; bases not matched to a gene: 8. CDR1 and CDR2 from the germline V gene are MNHEY and SVGEGT. TCR beta CDR3 sequences were amplified from RNA transcripts. TCR CDR3 regions were first amplified by RT-PCR with HTBI primers. TCRdb reanalysed the multiplex PCR reads using MiXCR and keeps one entry per CDR3 protein. The repertoire holds some 570,000 distinct CDR3 sequences, with approximately 17% as singletons. Investigators excluded patients with uncontrolled infection, other autoimmune disease, pregnancy or lactation. The sample comes from a study of T cells in Graves' hyperthyroidism and ophthalmopathy. About the research overall: Peripheral blood samples were taken at initial diagnosis, prior to any treatment.

V usage is TRBV6-2 or TRBV6-3 and J usage is TRBJ2-5; 14 nucleotides match TRBD2. The sequenced sample consisted of blood. The clonotype was recovered from a woman in her late teens or twenties with Graves' ophthalmopathy. This CDR3 reads CASSRGLAGGLQETQYF. The CDR3 DNA reads as TGTGCCAGCAGCCGAGGACTAGCGGGAGGACTTCAAGAGACCCAGTACTTC.